This entry describes one TCR beta chain. It has no known antigen specificity. No quality values exist for individual bases; no much larger clone is one base distant. Library construction relied on the immunoSEQ multiplex PCR assay. In most patients, genomic DNA was isolated using the Qiagen DNeasy Blood and Tissue Kit and sent frozen to Adaptive Biotechnologies for TCR sequencing. Adaptive Biotechnologies carried out high-throughput TCR-beta CDR3 sequencing of genomic DNA for most patients. Processing in the source paper ran as follows. Adaptive's ImmunoSEQ software supplied the TCR sequencing data for 15 to 20 patients, while MiXCR and VDJtools were used to process a few other patients. To correct CD4 versus CD8 sorting errors, sequences present in both subsets at a frequency ratio below 5:1 were removed. CDR3 nucleotide sequences shared by donor and recipient were removed because the origin of these sequences could not be assigned. To be classed as alloreactive, a clone needed at least 2-fold expansion over unstimulated cells and a minimum CFSE-low frequency of 0.002% (template counts) or 0.001% (read counts). A clone was considered mappable if detected in the sequenced pre-transplant spleen, lymph node, or MLR CFSE-low populations of the donor or recipient. Cumulative frequency of alloreactive clones was calculated as a percentage of all sequences weighted by copy number. TCRdb carries this immuneACCESS record with in-frame sequences only. Its versions omit some clonotypes, under half of them owing to an unresolved V gene in the studies checked, with the rest unexplained. The V and J calls and clone size were taken over from that table, and D and trimming were inferred from the DNA. For this sample the table gives approximately 110,000 clones, of which about 92% were detected only once. 0.2% to 0.25% of the sample comes from the top ten.

The intended sense of this specimen's time point label: cells obtained before transplantation from donor or recipient. CD3+CD4+ and CD3+CD8+ populations were FACS-sorted from unstimulated pre-transplant donor and recipient cells taken from spleen or lymph nodes. These data belong to a study of graft-versus-host responses after intestinal transplantation (dated by TCRdb to the early 2020s). The study in broad terms: Recipients received multivisceral, liver-intestinal, or isolated intestinal transplants. Rather than being sequenced by the commercial service, samples from a few later patients were sequenced in-house on an Illumina MiSeq and processed with MiXCR. Graft-versus-host and host-versus-graft alloreactive T cell clones were tracked in the graft, circulation and bone marrow after intestinal transplantation using bulk TCR-beta CDR3 sequencing. The cohort enrolled about 23 intestinal transplant recipients, one of whom was a retransplant, and a few patients without pretransplant specimens were excluded. All recipients received anti-thymocyte globulin induction followed by maintenance tacrolimus and steroids for approximately 3 years. Donor T cell macrochimerism was defined as a peak of at least 4% donor T cells among recipient peripheral blood mononuclear cells. To identify alloreactive clones, pre-transplant mixed lymphocyte reaction products were sequenced and then compared with unstimulated pre-transplant donor and recipient T cells. General conclusions and limits of the study: GvH clones were detected in recipient bone marrow, and some appeared earlier in ileal mucosa or blood, consistent with an intestinal mucosal origin. Early after transplant, peak levels of circulating GvH clones were found to be associated with declines in HvG clones. In the allografts of patients with donor T cell macrochimerism, GvH to HvG T cell clonal ratios were high. Conclusions were limited by the relatively low number and heterogeneity of intestinal transplant patients.

The junction carries 36 bases between V and J, which are trimmed by 6 bases and 0 bases respectively. The CDR3, from cysteine to phenylalanine, totals 22 residues. CDR3 DNA only is kept here, 66 bases in frame from base 1. CDR1 and CDR2, looked up from the germline V gene, are LGHNA and YSLEER. The sequences come from unstimulated CD4+ T cells sorted from spleen or lymph node cells, collected before transplant. The chain is made from TRBV4-3 and TRBJ2-7; the D gene is possibly TRBD1, with 6 bases matching. This TCR came from a human donor who was the organ donor for an intestinal transplant. The DNA is as follows: TGCGCCAGCAGATTAAAGGGGATACAGACCGTCACCGCCCCGGACAGCTCCTACGAGCAGTACTTC. This encodes CASRLKGIQTVTAPDSSYEQYF.